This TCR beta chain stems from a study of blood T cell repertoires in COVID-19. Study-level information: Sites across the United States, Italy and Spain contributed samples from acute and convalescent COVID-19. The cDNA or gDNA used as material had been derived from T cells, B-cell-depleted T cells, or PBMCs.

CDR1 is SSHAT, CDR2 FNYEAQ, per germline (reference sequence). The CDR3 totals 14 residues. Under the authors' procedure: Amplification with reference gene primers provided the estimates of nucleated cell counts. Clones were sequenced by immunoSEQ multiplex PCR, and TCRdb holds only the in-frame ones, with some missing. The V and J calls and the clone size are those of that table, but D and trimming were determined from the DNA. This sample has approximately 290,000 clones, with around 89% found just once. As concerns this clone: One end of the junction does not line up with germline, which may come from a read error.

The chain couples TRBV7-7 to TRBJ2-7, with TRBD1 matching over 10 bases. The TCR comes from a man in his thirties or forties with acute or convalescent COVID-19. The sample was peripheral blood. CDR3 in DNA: TGTGCTAGCAGCCGGGACAGGGGAGGGTCCGAGCAGTACTTC. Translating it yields CASSRDRGGSEQYF. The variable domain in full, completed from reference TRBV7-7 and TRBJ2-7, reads GAGVSQSPRYKVTKRGQDVTLRCDPISSHATLYWYQQALGQGPEFLTYFNYEAQPDKSGLPSDRFSAERPEGSISTLTIQRTEQRDSAMYRCASSRDRGGSEQYFGPGTRLTVT.